This T cell receptor (beta chain) was identified in a study of T-cell reconstitution after alpha-beta-depleted transplantation in children. Study outcomes and limitations: Some patients' high day-60 TCRbeta diversity was traced to surviving recipient T cells and thymic progenitors. One year post-transplant, T-cell counts and diversity were largely derived from T cells produced anew. Expanded graft clones, several hundred of them, were reportedly the source of alpha-beta T cells about two months after transplant.

This clonotype was seen ten or more times. Antigen unknown. Germline V gene lookup returns CDR1 MNHEY and CDR2 SMNVEV (reference sequence). Trimming pared 3 bases from V and 5 bases from J, leaving 10 bases between. This CDR3 has 13 amino acids. The TCRbeta library was prepared with unique molecular identifiers. TCRdb re-analysed the PCR reads in MiXCR, keeping a single row per CDR3 protein. The sample contains just under 350,000 distinct CDR3 sequences, 15% to 20% of which appear only once. The input for sequencing was PBMCs, mostly from graft donor cells, taken 360 days after TCRalphabeta/CD19-depleted stem cell transplant. This TCR was sampled from a male patient aged 2-15 years who had a stem cell transplant for acute lymphoblastic leukemia, so the T cells may come from the graft donor. The rearrangement uses TRBV27 and TRBJ2-5; D not certain. This CDR3 is CASSFLIGETQYF. The CDR3 nucleotides are TGTGCCAGCAGTTTCCTTATCGGGGAGACCCAGTACTTC.